This TCR beta chain was recovered during a study of T cell clonality in common variable immunodeficiency. This clone was counted ten times or more. The missing CDR3 end, 3 residues past where the read stops, is filled in from the germline J gene. The protocol was immunoSEQ multiplex PCR, while the TCRdb copy is restricted to in-frame clones and leaves out a portion. This sample carries tens of thousands of clones, none of them present only once. Looked up from germline, CDR1 is SNHLY and CDR2 is FYNNEI. V lost 5 bases to trimming and J lost 3 bases; unmatched junction nucleotides: 12. This CDR3 has 16 amino acids.

This chain joins TRBV2 and TRBJ2-7; 8 bases map to TRBD2. Sequences were obtained from peripheral blood mononuclear cells. The source of this sequence is a person aged 18 to 75 in good health. The CDR3 spells CASSSHLLAVNYEQYF. CDR3 bases read: TGTGCCAGCAGTTCCCACTTACTAGCGGTAAACTACGAG. The full variable domain, its missing parts supplied by reference TRBV2 and TRBJ2-7, is EPEVTQTPSHQVTQMGQEVILRCVPISNHLYFYWYRQILGQKVEFLVSFYNNEISEKSEIFDDQFSVERPDGSNFTLKIRSTKLEDSAMYFCASSSHLLAVNYEQYFGPGTRLTVT.